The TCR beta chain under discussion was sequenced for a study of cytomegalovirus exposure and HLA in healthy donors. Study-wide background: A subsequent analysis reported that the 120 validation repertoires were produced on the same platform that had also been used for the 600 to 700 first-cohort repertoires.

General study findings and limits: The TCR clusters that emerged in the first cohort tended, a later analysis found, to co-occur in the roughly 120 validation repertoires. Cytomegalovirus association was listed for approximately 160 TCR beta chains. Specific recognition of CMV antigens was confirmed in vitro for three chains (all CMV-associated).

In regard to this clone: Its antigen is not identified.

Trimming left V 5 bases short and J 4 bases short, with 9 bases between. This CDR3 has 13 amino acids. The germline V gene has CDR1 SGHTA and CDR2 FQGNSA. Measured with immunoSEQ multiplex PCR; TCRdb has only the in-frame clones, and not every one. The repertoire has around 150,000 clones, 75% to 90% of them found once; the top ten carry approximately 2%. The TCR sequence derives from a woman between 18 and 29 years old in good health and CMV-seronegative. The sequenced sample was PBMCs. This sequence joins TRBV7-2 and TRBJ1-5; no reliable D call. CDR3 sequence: CASSPGMNQPQHF. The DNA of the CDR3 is TGTGCCAGCAGCCCGGGGATGAATCAGCCCCAGCATTTT.